This TCR beta chain derives from a study of identical twins. TCRdb fed the 5' RACE reads into MiXCR, producing one record per CDR3 protein. The profile shows around 960,000 distinct CDR3 sequences, about 12% of them singletons. There are 12 residues in the CDR3. Germline lookup yields CDR1 MNHNS and CDR2 SASEGT. The V and J ends lost 7 bases and 7 bases respectively, with 14 bases between them. The same sample was also studied in work on yellow fever vaccine responses in identical twins.

The J gene is TRBJ2-7, the V gene TRBV6-1; D may be TRBD1 (5 bases). The sequenced sample consisted of PBMCs. The sequence derives from a woman in her late teens or twenties in good health. Here the CDR3 DNA reads TGTGCCAGCAATAAAGGGGCTCGGGAGCAGTACTTC. The encoded protein is CASNKGAREQYF.